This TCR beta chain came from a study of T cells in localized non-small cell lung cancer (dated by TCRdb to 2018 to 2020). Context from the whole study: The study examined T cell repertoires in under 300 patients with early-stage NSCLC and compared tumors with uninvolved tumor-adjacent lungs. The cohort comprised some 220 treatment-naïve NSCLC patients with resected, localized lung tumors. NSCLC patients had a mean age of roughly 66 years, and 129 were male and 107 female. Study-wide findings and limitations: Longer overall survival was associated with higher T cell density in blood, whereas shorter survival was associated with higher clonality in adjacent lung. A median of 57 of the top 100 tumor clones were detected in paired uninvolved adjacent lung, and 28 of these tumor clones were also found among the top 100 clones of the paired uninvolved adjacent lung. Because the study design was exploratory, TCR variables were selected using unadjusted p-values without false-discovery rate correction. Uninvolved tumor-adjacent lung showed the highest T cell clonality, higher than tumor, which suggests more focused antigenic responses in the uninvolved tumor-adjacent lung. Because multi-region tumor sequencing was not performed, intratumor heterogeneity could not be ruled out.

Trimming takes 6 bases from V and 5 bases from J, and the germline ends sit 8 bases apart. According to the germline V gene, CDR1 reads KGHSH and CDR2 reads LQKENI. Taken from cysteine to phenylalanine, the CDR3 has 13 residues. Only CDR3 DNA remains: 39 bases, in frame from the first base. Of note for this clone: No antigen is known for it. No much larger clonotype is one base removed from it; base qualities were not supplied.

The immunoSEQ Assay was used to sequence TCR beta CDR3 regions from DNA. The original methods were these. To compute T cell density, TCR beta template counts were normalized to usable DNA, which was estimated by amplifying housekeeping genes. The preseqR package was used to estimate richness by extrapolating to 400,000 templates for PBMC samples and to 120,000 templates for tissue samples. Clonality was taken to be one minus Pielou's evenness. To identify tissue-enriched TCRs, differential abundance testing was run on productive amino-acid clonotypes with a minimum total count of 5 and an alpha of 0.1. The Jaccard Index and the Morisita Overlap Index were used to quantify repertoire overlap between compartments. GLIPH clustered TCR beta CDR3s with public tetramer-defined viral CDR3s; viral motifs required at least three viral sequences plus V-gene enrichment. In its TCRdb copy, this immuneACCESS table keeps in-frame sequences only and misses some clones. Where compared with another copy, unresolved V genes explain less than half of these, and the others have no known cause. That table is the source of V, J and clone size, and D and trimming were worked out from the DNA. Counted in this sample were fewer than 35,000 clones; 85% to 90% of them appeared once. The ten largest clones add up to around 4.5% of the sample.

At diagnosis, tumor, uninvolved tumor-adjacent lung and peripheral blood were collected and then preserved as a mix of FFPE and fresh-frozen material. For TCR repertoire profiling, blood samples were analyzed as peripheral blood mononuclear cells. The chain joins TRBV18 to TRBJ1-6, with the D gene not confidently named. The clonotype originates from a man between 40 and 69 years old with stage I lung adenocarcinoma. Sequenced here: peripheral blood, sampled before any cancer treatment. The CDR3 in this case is CASSSRDNSPLHF. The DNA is TGTGCCAGCTCCTCCAGAGATAATTCACCCCTCCACTTT.